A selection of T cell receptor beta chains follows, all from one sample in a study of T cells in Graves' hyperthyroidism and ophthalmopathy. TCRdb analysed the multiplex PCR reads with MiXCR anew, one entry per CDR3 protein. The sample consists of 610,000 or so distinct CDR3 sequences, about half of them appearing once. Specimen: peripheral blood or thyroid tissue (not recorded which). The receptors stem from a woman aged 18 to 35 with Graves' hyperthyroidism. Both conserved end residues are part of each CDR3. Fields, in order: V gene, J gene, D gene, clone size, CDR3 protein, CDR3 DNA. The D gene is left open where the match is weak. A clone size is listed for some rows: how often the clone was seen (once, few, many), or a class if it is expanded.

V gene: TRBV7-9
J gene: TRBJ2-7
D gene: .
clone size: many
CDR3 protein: CASSPSGGRSYEQYF
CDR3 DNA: TGCGCCAGCAGCCCCTCCGGCGGCCGCTCCTACGAGCAGTACTTC

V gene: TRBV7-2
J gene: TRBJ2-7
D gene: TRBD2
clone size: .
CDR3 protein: CASSLGIAGEPNEQYF
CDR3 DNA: TGTGCCAGCAGCTTGGGTATAGCGGGAGAGCCCAACGAGCAGTACTTC

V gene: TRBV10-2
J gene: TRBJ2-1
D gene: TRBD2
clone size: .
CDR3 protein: CASRAGDEQFF
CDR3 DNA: TGCGCCAGCAGAGCGGGAGATGAGCAGTTCTTC

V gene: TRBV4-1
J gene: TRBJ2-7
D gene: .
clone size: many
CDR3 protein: CASRPAERGDYEQYF
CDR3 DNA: TGCGCCAGCAGACCGGCAGAAAGGGGCGATTACGAGCAGTACTTC

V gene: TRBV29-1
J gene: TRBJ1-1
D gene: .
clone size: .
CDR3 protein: CSSLVGGGAFF
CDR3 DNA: TGCAGCAGTTTAGTAGGCGGAGGAGCTTTCTTT

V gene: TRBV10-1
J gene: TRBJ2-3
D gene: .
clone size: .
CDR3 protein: CASMDSLTGDTQYF
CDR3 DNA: TGCGCCAGCATGGACAGTCTCACTGGAGATACGCAGTATTTT

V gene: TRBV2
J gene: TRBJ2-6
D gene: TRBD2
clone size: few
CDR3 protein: CASNPSGGTSGANVLTF
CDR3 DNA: TGTGCCAGCAATCCCTCCGGAGGGACTAGCGGGGCCAACGTCCTGACTTTC

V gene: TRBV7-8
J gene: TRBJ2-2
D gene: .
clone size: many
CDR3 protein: CASSPSPRAYTGELFF
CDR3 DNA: TGTGCCAGCAGCCCCTCTCCCCGCGCGTACACCGGGGAGCTGTTTTTT

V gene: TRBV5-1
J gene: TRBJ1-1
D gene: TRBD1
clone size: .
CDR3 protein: CASSDTGGRTEAFF
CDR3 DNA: TGCGCCAGCAGCGACACAGGGGGCAGAACTGAAGCTTTCTTT

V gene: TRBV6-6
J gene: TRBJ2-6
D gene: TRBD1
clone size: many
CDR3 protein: CASSTGTGAGANVLTF
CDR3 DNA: TGTGCCAGCAGTACCGGGACAGGGGCTGGGGCCAACGTCCTGACTTTC

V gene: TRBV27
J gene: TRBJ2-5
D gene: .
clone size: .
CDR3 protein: CASSRATGETQYF
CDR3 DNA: TGTGCCAGCAGTCGCGCAACAGGAGAGACCCAGTACTTC

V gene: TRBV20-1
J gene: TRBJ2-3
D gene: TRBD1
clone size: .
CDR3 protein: CSARATGGGTQYF
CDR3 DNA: TGCAGTGCTAGAGCTACAGGGGGCGGTACGCAGTATTTT

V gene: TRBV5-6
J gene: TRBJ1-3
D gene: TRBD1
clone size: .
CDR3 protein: CASRTGTGGNTIYF
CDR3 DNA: TGTGCCAGCAGGACCGGGACAGGCGGAAACACCATATATTTT

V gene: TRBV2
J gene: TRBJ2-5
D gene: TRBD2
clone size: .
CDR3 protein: CATSDLSSGDIQETQYF
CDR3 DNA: TGTGCCACCAGTGATCTATCTAGCGGAGATATACAAGAGACCCAGTACTTC

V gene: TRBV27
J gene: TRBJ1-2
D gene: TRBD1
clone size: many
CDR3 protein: CASLDRVDGYTF
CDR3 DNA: TGTGCCAGCCTAGACAGGGTCGACGGCTACACCTTC

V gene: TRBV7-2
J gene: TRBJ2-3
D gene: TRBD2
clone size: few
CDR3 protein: CASSLRGSGDTQYF
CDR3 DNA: TGTGCCAGCAGCTTACGCGGGAGCGGAGATACGCAGTATTTT

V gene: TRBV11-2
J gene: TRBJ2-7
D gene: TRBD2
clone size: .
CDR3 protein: CASSPLTSGRVSYEQYF
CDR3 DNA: TGTGCCAGCAGCCCCCTGACTAGCGGGAGAGTGTCCTACGAGCAGTACTTC

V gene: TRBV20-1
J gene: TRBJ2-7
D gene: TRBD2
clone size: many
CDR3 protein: CSAKGGHDEQYF
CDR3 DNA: TGCAGTGCTAAGGGAGGGCACGACGAGCAGTACTTC

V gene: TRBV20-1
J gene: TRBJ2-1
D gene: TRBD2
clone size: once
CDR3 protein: CSAMRLAGTGNEQFF
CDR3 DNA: TGCAGTGCGATGCGACTAGCGGGAACAGGAAATGAGCAGTTCTTC

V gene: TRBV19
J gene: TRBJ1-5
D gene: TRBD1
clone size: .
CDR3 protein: CASRDTGGYSNQPQHF
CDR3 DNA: TGTGCCAGTAGAGATACAGGGGGGTATAGCAATCAGCCCCAGCATTTT

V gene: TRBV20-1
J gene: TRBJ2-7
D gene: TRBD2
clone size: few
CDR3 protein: CSARGPSGTPRYEQYF
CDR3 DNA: TGCAGTGCCAGAGGTCCTAGCGGGACGCCCAGGTACGAGCAGTACTTC

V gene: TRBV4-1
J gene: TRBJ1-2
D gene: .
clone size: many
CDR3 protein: CASSPPLYEVYGYTF
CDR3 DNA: TGCGCCAGCAGCCCCCCCCTCTACGAAGTCTATGGCTACACCTTC

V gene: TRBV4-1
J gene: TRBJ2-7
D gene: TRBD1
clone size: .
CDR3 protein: CASSQQGQGAYEQYF
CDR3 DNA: TGCGCCAGCAGCCAACAGGGACAGGGGGCCTACGAGCAGTACTTC

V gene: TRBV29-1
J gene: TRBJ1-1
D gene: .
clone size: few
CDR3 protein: CSSLFGRPGEAFF
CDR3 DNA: TGCAGCAGTTTATTTGGGAGGCCAGGTGAAGCTTTCTTT

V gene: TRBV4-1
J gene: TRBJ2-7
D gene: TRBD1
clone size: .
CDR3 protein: CASSQDQDRSYEQYF
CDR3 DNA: TGCGCCAGCAGCCAAGATCAGGACAGGTCCTACGAGCAGTACTTC

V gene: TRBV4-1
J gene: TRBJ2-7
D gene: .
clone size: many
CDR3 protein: CASSLRETHTYEQYF
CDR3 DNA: TGCGCCAGCAGTTTAAGGGAGACTCATACCTACGAGCAGTACTTC

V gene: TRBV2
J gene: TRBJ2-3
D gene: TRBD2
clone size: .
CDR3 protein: CASMGGSGTDTQYF
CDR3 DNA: TGTGCCAGCATGGGGGGGAGCGGGACAGATACGCAGTATTTT

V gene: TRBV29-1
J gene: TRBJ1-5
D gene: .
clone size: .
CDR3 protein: CSVDGGGNQPQHF
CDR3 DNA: TGCAGCGTAGACGGTGGGGGCAATCAGCCCCAGCATTTT

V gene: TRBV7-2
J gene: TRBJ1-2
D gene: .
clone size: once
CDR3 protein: CASSFSGVIPGYTF
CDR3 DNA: TGTGCCAGCAGCTTTAGTGGGGTTATTCCCGGCTACACCTTC

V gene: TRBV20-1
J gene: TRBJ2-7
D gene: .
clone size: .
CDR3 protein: CSAGGTDHYEQYF
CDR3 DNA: TGCAGTGCTGGAGGGACAGACCACTACGAGCAGTACTTC

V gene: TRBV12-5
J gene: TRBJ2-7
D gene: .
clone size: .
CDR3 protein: CASGTLQLEQYF
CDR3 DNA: TGTGCTAGTGGCACGCTCCAGCTCGAGCAGTACTTC

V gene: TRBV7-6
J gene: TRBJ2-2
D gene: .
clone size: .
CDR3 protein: CASSVAGARGELFF
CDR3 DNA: TGTGCCAGCAGCGTTGCTGGAGCCAGGGGGGAGCTGTTTTTT

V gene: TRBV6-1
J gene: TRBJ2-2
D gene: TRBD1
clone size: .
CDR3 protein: CARGDRGHRGAVF
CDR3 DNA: TGTGCCAGGGGGGACAGGGGACACCGGGGAGCTGTTTTT

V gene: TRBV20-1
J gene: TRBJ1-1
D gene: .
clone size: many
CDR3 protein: CSATRDWNTEAFF
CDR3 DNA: TGCAGTGCTACCCGCGACTGGAACACTGAAGCTTTCTTT

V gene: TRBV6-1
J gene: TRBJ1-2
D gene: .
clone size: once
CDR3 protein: CASSWGSYGYTF
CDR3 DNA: TGTGCCAGCAGTTGGGGCAGCTATGGCTACACCTTC

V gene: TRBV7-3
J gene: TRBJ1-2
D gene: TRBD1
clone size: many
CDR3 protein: CASSPRQGSGYTF
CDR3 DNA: TGTGCCAGCAGCCCCAGACAGGGATCTGGCTACACCTTC

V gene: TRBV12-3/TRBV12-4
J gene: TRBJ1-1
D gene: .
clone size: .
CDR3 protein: CASSLLGEGDTEALF
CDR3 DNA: TGTGCCAGCAGTTTACTCGGGGAAGGGGACACTGAAGCTCTCTTT

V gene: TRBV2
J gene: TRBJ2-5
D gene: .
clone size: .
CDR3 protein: CASRNQGLQETQYF
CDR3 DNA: TGTGCCAGCAGGAACCAGGGTCTCCAAGAGACCCAGTACTTC

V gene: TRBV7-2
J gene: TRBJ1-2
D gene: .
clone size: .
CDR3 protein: CASSLASSGDHYGYTF
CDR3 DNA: TGTGCCAGCAGCTTAGCTTCGTCAGGGGACCACTATGGCTACACCTTC

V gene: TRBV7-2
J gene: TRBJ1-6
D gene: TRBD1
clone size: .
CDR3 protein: CATADRGDSPLHF
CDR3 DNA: TGTGCCACCGCGGACAGGGGTGATTCACCCCTCCACTTT

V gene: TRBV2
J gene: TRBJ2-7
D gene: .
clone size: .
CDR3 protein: CANSEAESYEQYF
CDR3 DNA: TGTGCCAACAGTGAAGCGGAGTCCTACGAGCAGTACTTC

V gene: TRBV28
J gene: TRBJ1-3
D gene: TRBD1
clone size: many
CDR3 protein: CASSTRRGLDTIYF
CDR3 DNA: TGTGCCAGCAGTACCCGCAGGGGGCTGGACACCATATATTTT

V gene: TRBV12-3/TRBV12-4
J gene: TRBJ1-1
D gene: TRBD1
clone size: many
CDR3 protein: CAGWTGFNTEAFF
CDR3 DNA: TGTGCCGGGTGGACAGGGTTCAACACTGAAGCTTTCTTT

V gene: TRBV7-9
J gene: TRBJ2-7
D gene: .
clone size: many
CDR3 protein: CASSLADSTYEQYF
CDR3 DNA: TGTGCCAGCAGCTTAGCGGACAGTACCTACGAGCAGTACTTC

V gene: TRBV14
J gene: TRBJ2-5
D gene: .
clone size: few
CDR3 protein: CASSQDLGTQYF
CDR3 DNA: TGTGCCAGCAGCCAAGATCTTGGGACCCAGTACTTC

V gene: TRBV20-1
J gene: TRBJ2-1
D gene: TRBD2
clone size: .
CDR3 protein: CSAHPPASGRVEQFF
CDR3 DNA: TGCAGTGCTCACCCGCCGGCTAGCGGGAGAGTGGAGCAGTTCTTC